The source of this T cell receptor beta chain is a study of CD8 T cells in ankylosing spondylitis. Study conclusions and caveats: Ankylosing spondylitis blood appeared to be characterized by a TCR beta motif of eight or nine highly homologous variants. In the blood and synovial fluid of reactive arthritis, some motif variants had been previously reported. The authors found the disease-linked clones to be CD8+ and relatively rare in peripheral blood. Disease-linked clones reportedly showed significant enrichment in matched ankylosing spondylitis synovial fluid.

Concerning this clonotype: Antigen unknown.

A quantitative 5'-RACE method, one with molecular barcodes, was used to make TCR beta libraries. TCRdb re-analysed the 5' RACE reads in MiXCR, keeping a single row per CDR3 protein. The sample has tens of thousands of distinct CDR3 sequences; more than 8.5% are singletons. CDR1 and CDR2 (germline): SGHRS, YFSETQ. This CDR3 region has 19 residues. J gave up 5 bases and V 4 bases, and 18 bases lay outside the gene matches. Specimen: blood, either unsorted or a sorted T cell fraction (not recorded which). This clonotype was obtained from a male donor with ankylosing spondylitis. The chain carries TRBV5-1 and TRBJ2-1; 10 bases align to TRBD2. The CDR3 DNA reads TGCGCCAGCAGCCAACGCGATAGCGGGAGGACCCCCGGAAACAATGAGCAGTTCTTC. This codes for CASSQRDSGRTPGNNEQFF. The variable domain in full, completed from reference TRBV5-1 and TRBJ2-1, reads KAGVTQTPRYLIKTRGQQVTLSCSPISGHRSVSWYQQTPGQGLQFLFEYFSETQRNKGNFPGRFSGRQFSNSRSEMNVSTLELGDSALYLCASSQRDSGRTPGNNEQFFGPGTRLTVL.